This T cell receptor beta chain stems from a study of blood T cell repertoires in COVID-19. TCRdb's table, derived via immunoSEQ multiplex PCR, lists solely in-frame clones and lacks some. The data show about 120,000 clones, approximately 81% seen once. This clone was counted a single time. The sample comprised peripheral blood. The clonotype originates from a man aged 60 to 75 with acute or convalescent COVID-19.

This chain's CDR3 is CASSWADRTDTQYF. The CDR3 nucleotides read TGTGCCAGCAGTTGGGCCGACCGCACAGATACGCAGTATTTT. The rearrangement uses TRBV6-6 and TRBJ2-3; D not certain. Germline CDR1 MNHNY, CDR2 SVGAGI (reference sequence). The CDR3 totals 14 residues. V was clipped by 4 bases and J by 1 base, with 9 bases between them.